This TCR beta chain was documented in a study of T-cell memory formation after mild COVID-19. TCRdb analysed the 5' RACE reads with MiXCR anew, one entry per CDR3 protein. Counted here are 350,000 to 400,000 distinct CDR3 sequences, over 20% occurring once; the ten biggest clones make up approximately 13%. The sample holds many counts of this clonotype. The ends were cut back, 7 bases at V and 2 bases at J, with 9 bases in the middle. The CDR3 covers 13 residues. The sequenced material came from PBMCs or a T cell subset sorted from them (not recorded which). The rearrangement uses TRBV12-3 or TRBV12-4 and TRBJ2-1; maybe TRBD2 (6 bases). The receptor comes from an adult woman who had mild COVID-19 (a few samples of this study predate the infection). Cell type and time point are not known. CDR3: CASIREPYNEQFF. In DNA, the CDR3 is TGTGCCAGCATTCGGGAGCCCTACAATGAGCAGTTCTTC.